This T cell receptor (beta chain) was sequenced for a study of sequential checkpoint blockade in melanoma. Across the study: Patients were randomized 1:1 to nivolumab-then-ipilimumab or ipilimumab-then-nivolumab first-line. After both sequences, patients received maintenance nivolumab.

The repertoire was sequenced with immunoSEQ multiplex PCR; TCRdb's copy has only in-frame clones and lacks some. In the table there are 15,000 or so clones, roughly 50% of which are singletons. Sample treatment: randomized to nivolumab then ipilimumab (arm A) or the reverse (arm B). No patient had prior DNA-damaging chemotherapy. Sorted cells were live CD3+CD8+, lacking CD19 and CD56, from PBMCs. The CDR3 spans 13 residues. From germline, CDR1 is SGHNT and CDR2 YYREEE (reference sequence). Trimming shortened V by 2 bases and J by 4 bases, and 10 bases separated the two germline ends. The clonotype originates from a human donor with melanoma. The chain couples TRBV5-4 to TRBJ2-7, with a weak D call TRBD1 (5 bases). The sequenced sample was CD8+ T cells sorted from blood (inferred from file names), obtained from a patient given nivolumab and ipilimumab in sequence. CDR3: CASSFGHSYEQYF. The CDR3 DNA follows: TGTGCCAGCAGCTTCGGACACAGTTACGAGCAGTACTTC.